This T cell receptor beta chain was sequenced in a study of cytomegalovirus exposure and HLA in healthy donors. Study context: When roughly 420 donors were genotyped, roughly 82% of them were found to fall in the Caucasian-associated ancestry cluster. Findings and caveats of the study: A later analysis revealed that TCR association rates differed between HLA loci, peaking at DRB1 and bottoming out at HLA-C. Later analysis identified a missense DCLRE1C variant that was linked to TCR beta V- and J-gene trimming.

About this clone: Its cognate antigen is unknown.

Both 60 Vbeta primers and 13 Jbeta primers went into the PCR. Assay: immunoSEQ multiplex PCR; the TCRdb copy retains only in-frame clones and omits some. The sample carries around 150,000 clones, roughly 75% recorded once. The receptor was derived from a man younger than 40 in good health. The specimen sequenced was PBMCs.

CDR3 bases: TGTGCCAGCAGTTGGCCCCAAGGGGACAGAGCTGGGGGCTACACCTTC. Its protein product is CASSWPQGDRAGGYTF. The V call is TRBV6-6, the J call TRBJ1-2, with 7 positions matching TRBD1. V shed 4 bases, J shed 8 bases, and the junction held 16 bases outside the gene matches. Germline V gene lookup returns CDR1 MNHNY and CDR2 SVGAGI (reference sequence). This CDR3 is built from 16 residues.